The 27 T cell receptor beta chains below all came from one sample that was sequenced in a study of shared T cell receptors in the human thymus. Some clones are missing from TCRdb's copy, which holds only in-frame ones; the method was immunoSEQ multiplex PCR. This sample has roughly 560,000 clones, with approximately 78% found just once. The sample was also linked to a second study, of human thymus T cells.

The sequenced sample consisted of thymocytes. The origin of the receptors is a boy in the first two years of life with a congenital heart defect.

The genes are TRBV27 and TRBJ2-2; 8 nucleotides line up with TRBD1. The CDR3 has 19 amino acids. V was clipped by 6 bases and J by 4 bases; unmatched bases: 19. Germline-derived CDR1 and CDR2 are MNHEY and SMNVEV (reference sequence). The CDR3 DNA follows: TGTGCCAGCAGGGGGGCGGACAGGGATTTTTTACCCAGCACCGGGGAGCTGTTTTTT. Amino acids: CASRGADRDFLPSTGELFF.

V gene TRBV4-2 combines with J gene TRBJ2-3; D not resolved. Germline-derived CDR1 and CDR2 are LGHNA and YNFKEQ. V was shortened by 2 bases and J by 0 bases, with 15 bases between the two germline ends. The CDR3 extends over 17 amino acids. Written as DNA, the CDR3 is TGTGCCAGCAGCCAACCGGTAGAGGAAATTAGCACAGATACGCAGTATTTT. Its translation: CASSQPVEEISTDTQYF.

The gene calls are TRBV9 and TRBJ2-3; 9 bases are a match to TRBD2. This CDR3 comprises 16 residues. CDR1 and CDR2 from the germline V gene are SGDLS and YYNGEE. Germline trimming cut 4 bases from V and 1 base from J; bases unmatched to any gene: 7. CDR3 nucleotides: TGTGCCAGCAGCCCTCCTAGCGGGGCTGGCACAGATACGCAGTATTTT. Translated, it gives CASSPPSGAGTDTQYF.

The rearrangement uses TRBV14 and TRBJ2-3; 7 nucleotides align to TRBD1. CDR3 length: 15 residues. V dropped 0 bases and J dropped 4; count of bases not matched to a gene: 4. Per germline, CDR1 SGHDN and CDR2 FVKESK. CDR3 in amino acids: CASSQDEGASDTQYF. In DNA form, the CDR3 reads TGTGCCAGCAGCCAAGATGAGGGGGCCTCAGATACGCAGTATTTT. Together with reference TRBV14 and TRBJ2-3, the CDR3 gives the full variable domain: EAGVTQFPSHSVIEKGQTVTLRCDPISGHDNLYWYRRVMGKEIKFLLHFVKESKQDESGMPNNRFLAERTGGTYSTLKVQPAELEDSGVYFCASSQDEGASDTQYFGPGTRLTVL.

This chain connects TRBV5-4 to TRBJ2-3, with a possible D match to TRBD1 (5 bases). This CDR3 is built from 14 residues. V lost 0 bases and J 3 bases, leaving 8 bases between the germline ends. CDR1 is SGHNT and CDR2 is YYREEE in the germline V gene (reference sequence). The CDR3 nucleotides are TGTGCCAGCAGCTTGGAGGGGCCAACAGATACGCAGTATTTT. Translating it yields CASSLEGPTDTQYF.

This chain uses TRBV7-2 with TRBJ2-2; TRBD2 might be the D (5 bases). V lost 4 bases and J 5 bases, leaving 11 bases between the germline ends. Looked up from germline, CDR1 is SGHTA and CDR2 is FQGNSA. This CDR3 spans 14 amino acids. In DNA form, the CDR3 reads TGTGCCAGCAGCTCACCGGGGAGTACCGGGGAGCTGTTTTTT. Translated, it gives CASSSPGSTGELFF.

The gene calls are TRBV5-1 and TRBJ2-1; 10 nucleotides align to TRBD2. CDR3 length equals 19 residues. Germline trimming cut 1 base from V and 0 bases from J; bases unmatched to any gene: 10. Germline-derived CDR1 and CDR2 are SGHRS and YFSETQ. The CDR3, as DNA: TGCGCCAGCAGCTTGCGGACTAGCGGTGCCTCGAGCTCCTACAATGAGCAGTTCTTC. Translating it yields CASSLRTSGASSSYNEQFF.

This clone appeared a single time. The chain links TRBV14 to TRBJ2-7; 7 positions match TRBD1. This CDR3 spans 16 amino acids. CDR1 is SGHDN and CDR2 is FVKESK in the germline V gene. The V segment lost 4 bases and the J segment 1 base; nucleotides outside the gene matches: 10. CDR3 region: CASSRQGTARSYEQYF. The CDR3 nucleotides read TGTGCCAGCAGCCGCCAGGGGACAGCGCGATCCTACGAGCAGTACTTC.

The V call is TRBV14, the J call TRBJ2-7, with D unresolved. Trimming took 3 bases from V and 3 from J, leaving 18 bases between them. The CDR3 covers 16 residues. Germline V lookup: CDR1 SGHDN, CDR2 FVKESK. DNA for the CDR3: TGTGCCAGCAGCCAGGAACTCACTAAAGGAGTCTACGAGCAGTACTTC. It is translated as CASSQELTKGVYEQYF.

V and J are TRBV4-3 and TRBJ2-6; maybe TRBD1 (6 bases). In germline, CDR1 is LGHNA, CDR2 YSLEER. This CDR3 has 16 amino acids. The V gene lost 0 bases and the J gene lost 8 bases, with 14 bases spanning the gap. CDR3 in amino acids: CASSQESQGRTNVLTF. DNA of the CDR3: TGCGCCAGCAGCCAAGAATCACAGGGTAGGACCAACGTCCTGACTTTC.

The chain recombines TRBV7-6 with TRBJ2-2; 7 bases are shared with TRBD1. This CDR3 contains 14 residues. Germline lookup yields CDR1 SGHVS and CDR2 FNYEAQ. J was trimmed by 4 bases and V by 5 bases; bases with no gene match: 4. The DNA for the CDR3 is TGTGCCAGCAGCGACACAGGGGTCACCGGGGAGCTGTTTTTT. The encoded protein is CASSDTGVTGELFF.

The gene calls are TRBV7-8 and TRBJ2-5; TRBD1 matches 9 bases. Looked up from germline, CDR1 is SGHVS and CDR2 is FQNEAQ. V trimming: 5 bases; J trimming: 5 bases; junction bases outside the gene matches: 9. The CDR3 loop spans 15 amino acids. The CDR3 spells CASSPRQGEEETQYF. In nucleotides, the CDR3 is TGTGCCAGCAGCCCTAGACAGGGGGAAGAGGAGACCCAGTACTTC.

The V gene is TRBV29-1, the J gene TRBJ2-1, with 8 bases lining up with TRBD2. Looked up from germline, CDR1 is SQVTM and CDR2 is ANQGSEA. Trimming cost V 6 bases and J 6 bases; bases outside gene matches: 7. The length of the CDR3 is 13 residues. The CDR3 DNA follows: TGCAGCGTGGGCCGGGAGGGCCGCAATGAGCAGTTCTTC. This sequence encodes CSVGREGRNEQFF.

This chain connects TRBV9 to TRBJ2-7; possible D gene TRBD2, 6 bases. The germline V gene encodes CDR1 SGDLS and CDR2 YYNGEE. Trimming removed 7 bases at V and 6 bases at J, with 14 bases between. The length of the CDR3 is 12 residues. The CDR3 DNA follows: TGTGCCAGCGCCGGGACTTGGTCCGAGCAGTACTTC. It is translated as CASAGTWSEQYF.

The V gene is TRBV14, the J gene TRBJ2-7; no clear D gene. The CDR3 runs to 12 residues. V was cut by 1 base and J by 5 bases, with 6 bases left in between. The germline V gene encodes CDR1 SGHDN and CDR2 FVKESK. CDR3 in DNA: TGTGCCAGCAGCCAAGTTTCGGACGAGCAGTACTTC. Its translation: CASSQVSDEQYF.

CDR3 region: CASSPLAGGPGELFF. For the CDR3, the DNA is TGCGCCAGCAGCCCCCTGGCGGGAGGGCCCGGGGAGCTGTTTTTT. The chain combines TRBV5-1 with TRBJ2-2, with 9 bases identical to TRBD2. Germline lookup yields CDR1 SGHRS and CDR2 YFSETQ. This CDR3 comprises 15 residues. V shed 4 bases and J 6 bases; nucleotides not matched to a gene: 7.

The chain recombines TRBV11-3 with TRBJ2-7, with 8 bases fitting TRBD1. Germline values: CDR1 SGHNT, CDR2 YENEEA. The CDR3 runs 13 residues. V was clipped by 2 bases and J by 6 bases; unmatched bases: 3. CDR3 sequence (DNA): TGTGCCAGCAGCTTACGGGACAGGAGCGAGCAGTACTTC. Its translation is CASSLRDRSEQYF. Full variable domain (outside the CDR3, taken from reference TRBV11-3 and TRBJ2-7): EAGVVQSPRYKIIEKKQPVAFWCNPISGHNTLYWYLQNLGQGPELLIRYENEEAVDDSQLPKDRFSAERLKGVDSTLKIQPAELGDSAVYLCASSLRDRSEQYFGPGTRLTVT.

V usage is TRBV5-4 and J usage is TRBJ2-7, with D maybe TRBD2 (6 bases). Per germline, CDR1 SGHNT and CDR2 YYREEE (reference sequence). This CDR3 comprises 13 residues. V lost 0 bases and J lost 3, with 7 bases in between. In DNA, the CDR3 is TGTGCCAGCAGCTTGGGTAGCGGCTACGAGCAGTACTTC. Residues: CASSLGSGYEQYF.

This clone was detected only a few times. The chain carries TRBV7-8 and TRBJ2-3; possible D gene TRBD1, 5 bases. CDR1 and CDR2 (germline): SGHVS, FQNEAQ. CDR3 length: 13 residues. Trimming removed 7 bases at V and 3 bases at J, with 11 bases between. Written as DNA, the CDR3 is TGTGCCAGCAACAGGTGCGAAACAGATACGCAGTATTTT. Protein: CASNRCETDTQYF.

The chain employs TRBV30 and TRBJ2-1; 9 nucleotides line up with TRBD2. Per the germline V gene, CDR1 is GTSNPN and CDR2 is SVGIG (reference sequence). Germline trimming cut 2 bases from V and 5 bases from J; bases unmatched to any gene: 4. The CDR3 consists of 14 residues. CDR3 sequence (DNA): TGTGCCTGGAGTATGGTAGCGGGAGACAATGAGCAGTTCTTC. Translated: CAWSMVAGDNEQFF.

The CDR3 DNA sequence: TGCGCCAGCAGCCAACGTCGGACTAGCGGGAGGGGTGAGCAGTTCTTC. It translates to CASSQRRTSGRGEQFF. V usage is TRBV4-1 and J usage is TRBJ2-1, with 15 bases identical to TRBD2. V shed 2 bases and J 9 bases; nucleotides not matched to a gene: 5. Germline lookup yields CDR1 MGHRA and CDR2 YSYEKL. There are 16 residues in the CDR3.

The chain links TRBV30 to TRBJ1-2; 12 nucleotides line up with TRBD1. Losses at the gene ends were 5 bases for V and 5 bases for J; bases not matched to a gene: 6. CDR1 is GTSNPN, CDR2 SVGIG, per germline (reference sequence). The CDR3 consists of 14 residues. The CDR3 DNA follows: TGTGCCTGGGGGGGACAGGGGGCGAGTTATGGCTACACCTTC. Its translation is CAWGGQGASYGYTF.

CDR3 region: CASSQGLATQYF. In DNA form, the CDR3 reads TGTGCCAGCAGCCAAGGACTAGCGACCCAGTACTTC. The gene calls are TRBV14 and TRBJ2-5, with TRBD2 identical over 7 bases. This CDR3 has 12 amino acids. CDR1 is SGHDN, CDR2 FVKESK, per germline. The junction had 0 bases not matched to a gene; V was cut back by 1 base and J by 7 bases.

The gene calls are TRBV6-1 and TRBJ2-7; perhaps TRBD2 as D (5 bases). The CDR3 covers 15 residues. The germline V gene has CDR1 MNHNS and CDR2 SASEGT. The V and J ends lost 2 bases and 3 bases respectively, with 14 bases between them. The DNA for the CDR3 is TGTGCCAGCAGTGAAAATGGAGGTCCGGGCTACGAGCAGTACTTC. Amino acids: CASSENGGPGYEQYF.

V gene TRBV15 combines with J gene TRBJ2-5, with a weak D call TRBD1 (5 bases). Germline V gene sequence: CDR1 LNHNV, CDR2 YYDKDF (reference sequence). There are 15 residues in the CDR3. V lost 3 bases, J lost 5 bases, and 16 bases lay in between. The CDR3 loop reads CATSRDKGIWETQYF. The CDR3 DNA sequence: TGTGCCACCAGCAGGGATAAGGGGATCTGGGAGACCCAGTACTTC.

The chain employs TRBV4-2 and TRBJ2-7; 9 positions match TRBD2. The CDR3 loop spans 15 amino acids. J gave up 3 bases and V 5 bases, and 8 bases lay outside the gene matches. Germline V gene data show CDR1 as LGHNA and CDR2 as YNFKEQ. Here the CDR3 reads CASSSTRTSVYEQYF. CDR3 in DNA: TGTGCCAGCAGCTCAACCAGGACTAGCGTCTACGAGCAGTACTTC.

The CDR3 nucleotides are TGCGCCAGCAGCCAAGTTGTTCACTACAGGGGGAGTAATGAAAAACTGTTTTTT. Its translation: CASSQVVHYRGSNEKLFF. V usage is TRBV4-1 and J usage is TRBJ1-4, with 8 bases that match TRBD1. J gave up 4 bases and V 1 base, and 11 bases lay outside the gene matches. This CDR3 is 18 amino acids long. Germline V lookup: CDR1 MGHRA, CDR2 YSYEKL.